This is a list of T cell receptor beta chains from one sample in a study of blood T cell repertoires in COVID-19. Libraries were prepared by immunoSEQ multiplex PCR; TCRdb keeps only in-frame clonotypes and omits some of them. The table lists hundreds of thousands of clones, 85% of them singletons. The sample was PBMCs or T cells enriched from blood (not recorded which). The source is a woman aged 25 to 39 who had been exposed to COVID-19. CDR3s include the opening cysteine and the closing phenylalanine or tryptophan. D genes are given only for firm matches. The listing skips clone size in some rows; elsewhere it reads once, few, many or a size class.

len	d_gene	v_gene	j_gene	abundance	CDR3nt	CDR3aa
15	TRBD2	TRBV6-5	TRBJ2-7	NA	TGTGCCAGCAGTCCGGGACTAACCAGCTCCTACGAGCAGTACTTC	CASSPGLTSSYEQYF
19	NA	TRBV4-1	TRBJ1-2	NA	TGCGCCAGCAGCCAAGATTCAGGAAGGACAACTACTTGGGGCTATGGCTACACCTTC	CASSQDSGRTTTWGYGYTF
14	NA	TRBV10-2	TRBJ2-7	NA	TGCGCCAGCAGTGGACACCAAGGGGTTTACGAGCAGTACTTC	CASSGHQGVYEQYF
15	TRBD2	TRBV6-5	TRBJ2-1	NA	TGTGCCAGCAGAGTCCTTGGGAGGGATCAAAATGAGCAGTTCTTC	CASRVLGRDQNEQFF
13	TRBD2	TRBV7-3	TRBJ2-1	NA	TGTGCCAGCAGCTTTGGGACTAGCGATGAGCAGTTCTTC	CASSFGTSDEQFF
17	TRBD1	TRBV7-3	TRBJ2-1	NA	TGTGCCAGCAGCCGGGGGTTTGGCGGGACAGGGAAGAATGAGCAGTTCTTC	CASSRGFGGTGKNEQFF
15	NA	TRBV28	TRBJ2-7	NA	TGTGCCAGCAGTTTTAGAAAGGACAGTGTTCTTGAGCAGTACTTC	CASSFRKDSVLEQYF
13	NA	TRBV6-5	TRBJ2-7	NA	TGTGCCAGCAGTTACACTAGCTCCTACGAGCAGTACTTC	CASSYTSSYEQYF
16	NA	TRBV28	TRBJ1-3	NA	TGTGCCAGCAGTTTGTTCCGGGGGGGACCTGGAAACACCATATATTTT	CASSLFRGGPGNTIYF
17	NA	TRBV7-9	TRBJ1-2	NA	TGTGCCAGCAGCTCGGCCCAGGCGACAGGACCTAACTATGGCTACACCTTC	CASSSAQATGPNYGYTF
14	TRBD2	TRBV19	TRBJ2-7	NA	TGTGCCAGTAGGCCCCTAGCGGGCGACGGTGGGCAGTACTTC	CASRPLAGDGGQYF
15	NA	TRBV19	TRBJ2-3	NA	TGTGCCAGTAGCATAAACCGGGGGGCAATAGATACGCAGTATTTT	CASSINRGAIDTQYF
15	NA	TRBV6-5	TRBJ1-3	NA	TGTGCCAGCAGTTACTCTGCAGGGACTGGAAACACCATATATTTT	CASSYSAGTGNTIYF
14	NA	TRBV6-5	TRBJ1-1	NA	TGTGCCAGCAGTACCTCAGGGCCACAACCGGAAGCTTTCTTT	CASSTSGPQPEAFF
16	TRBD1	TRBV27	TRBJ2-3	once	TGTGCCAGCAGTTTATTAAGCGGGACAGGGACAGATACGCAGTATTTT	CASSLLSGTGTDTQYF
15	NA	TRBV6-5	TRBJ2-1	NA	TGTGCCAGCAGTTACTCGAACGGGAACTACAATGAGCAGTTCTTC	CASSYSNGNYNEQFF
16	TRBD1	TRBV5-6	TRBJ1-3	NA	TGTGCCAGCAGCCTACAGGGACAGTACTCTGGAAACACCATATATTTT	CASSLQGQYSGNTIYF
18	TRBD1	TRBV4-2	TRBJ1-2	once	TGTGCCAGCAGCCAAGATCTTGCAGCCGGGACAGGGGGTGGAGGCTACACCTTC	CASSQDLAAGTGGGGYTF
14	NA	TRBV7-9	TRBJ2-1	NA	TGTGCCAGCAGCTCGAGCTTCTCCTACAATGAGCAGTTCTTC	CASSSSFSYNEQFF
15	NA	TRBV6-6	TRBJ1-6	few	TGTGCCAGCAGTTACGCCCCAGGGGATAATTCACCCCTCCACTTT	CASSYAPGDNSPLHF
16	TRBD2	TRBV4-1	TRBJ2-5	NA	TGCGCCAGCAGCCAAGGTGCAGCGGGGGGTATGGAGACCCAGTACTTC	CASSQGAAGGMETQYF
14	NA	TRBV3-1/TRBV3-2	TRBJ2-3	NA	TGTGCCAGCAGCGCCCCGACAGTAGGCGATACGCAGTATTTT	CASSAPTVGDTQYF
15	NA	TRBV12-5	TRBJ1-1	NA	TGTGCTAGTGGCTACCCGAGCGGGGAGATAGTTTCGGCTTTCTTT	CASGYPSGEIVSAFF
18	TRBD1	TRBV19	TRBJ1-2	medium-sized	TGTGCCAGTAGTAGCCCTTCCGGACAGGGGGCCTCTGGCTATGGCTACACCTTC	CASSSPSGQGASGYGYTF
15	TRBD1	TRBV2	TRBJ2-1	once	TGTGCCAGCAGCTTCGACAGGGTCTCCTACAATGAGCAGTTCTTC	CASSFDRVSYNEQFF
22	TRBD1	TRBV4-1	TRBJ2-2	NA	TGCGCCAGCAGTCAGCAATACCAAATAGGGACAGATCAATTACAGAACACCGGGGAGCTGTTTTTT	CASSQQYQIGTDQLQNTGELFF
14	NA	TRBV12-2	TRBJ2-7	NA	TGTGCGCCACAACCTAGGGACGGCCAGGGGGAGCAGTACTTC	CAPQPRDGQGEQYF
11	NA	TRBV30	TRBJ2-7	NA	TGTGCCTGGAGTCTAATCTACGAGCAGTACTTC	CAWSLIYEQYF
14	TRBD2	TRBV12-5	TRBJ2-3	NA	TGTGCTAGTGGTTTAGCGGGAGCCCCGATCCCCGAGGATTTT	CASGLAGAPIPEDF
16	TRBD2	TRBV5-4	TRBJ2-1	NA	TGTGCCAGCAGCTTGGGGACTAGCGGGGTAGCCAATGAGCAGTTCTTC	CASSLGTSGVANEQFF
14	NA	TRBV5-1	TRBJ1-2	NA	TGCGCCAGCAGCTCTGGCATCCAGGGCTCTGGCTACACCTTC	CASSSGIQGSGYTF
14	NA	TRBV6-5	TRBJ1-2	NA	TGTGCCAGCAGCCCACAGGGTCACGGCTATGGCTACACCTTC	CASSPQGHGYGYTF
14	NA	TRBV7-9	TRBJ2-7	NA	TGTGCCAGCAGCTTAGGTGGAGGTTCCTACGAGCAGTACTTC	CASSLGGGSYEQYF
14	NA	TRBV19	TRBJ2-5	NA	TGTGCCAGTAGTATAAATATTGGTGGCGAGACCCAGTACTTC	CASSINIGGETQYF
12	NA	TRBV7-2	TRBJ2-5	NA	TGTGCCAGCAGCCAGGCTTTAGGAACCCAGTACTTC	CASSQALGTQYF
15	NA	TRBV12-2	TRBJ2-7	NA	TGTGCAAGTCGCTTAGCGCGGGAGTCGATAAACGAGCAGTACTTC	CASRLARESINEQYF
16	NA	TRBV4-3	TRBJ2-1	NA	TGCGCCAGCAGCCGCCTCCCGGGGGGCCAAATGGGTGAGCAGTTCTTC	CASSRLPGGQMGEQFF
13	NA	TRBV2	TRBJ1-1	NA	TGTGCCAGCAGCGACGGACCAGGGACTGAAGCTTTCTTT	CASSDGPGTEAFF
14	NA	TRBV5-6	TRBJ1-2	once	TGTGCCAGCAGCTTGGAGGGAGGGGGCTATGGCTACACCTTC	CASSLEGGGYGYTF
14	NA	TRBV10-1	TRBJ1-2	NA	TGCGCCAGCAGTGAGTCGACCAGGGGCTATGGCTACACCTTC	CASSESTRGYGYTF
12	NA	TRBV6-5	TRBJ1-2	few	TGTGCCAGCACCCCTTTAAACTATGGCTACACCTTC	CASTPLNYGYTF
13	TRBD2	TRBV30	TRBJ2-3	NA	TGTGCCTGGAGTGTACTAGCGGGAGGCACGCAGTATTTT	CAWSVLAGGTQYF
14	NA	TRBV7-2	TRBJ2-3	NA	TGTGCCACTTCGGAGGCGGAGGGGAGAGATACGCAGTATTTT	CATSEAEGRDTQYF
14	NA	TRBV30	TRBJ1-5	few	TGTGCCTGGAGTGTCCTGAGGTACAATCAGCCCCAGCATTTT	CAWSVLRYNQPQHF
17	NA	TRBV4-1	TRBJ2-2	once	TGCGCCAGCAGCCAACCCTTCTCCTTACACCCAACCGGGGAGCTGTTTTTT	CASSQPFSLHPTGELFF
16	TRBD1	TRBV25-1	TRBJ1-1	few	TGTGCCAGCAGTGAATTCGATGACAGGGTGAACACTGAAGCTTTCTTT	CASSEFDDRVNTEAFF
14	TRBD1	TRBV6-2/TRBV6-3	TRBJ2-7	NA	TGTGCCAGCAGTTACAACAGGGGGCCCTACGAGCAGTACTTC	CASSYNRGPYEQYF
15	NA	TRBV9	TRBJ1-4	NA	TGTGCCAGCAGCGTAGCTGGTGGTAGCAGCCAAAAACTGTTTTTT	CASSVAGGSSQKLFF
16	NA	TRBV4-1	TRBJ1-4	once	TGCGCCAGCAGCCAACCTCGGCGCGGACCCCAACAGGGACTGTTTTTT	CASSQPRRGPQQGLFF
13	TRBD1	TRBV12-3/TRBV12-4	TRBJ2-7	NA	TGTGCCAGCAGCCCTGGACAGGATTACGAGCAGTACTTC	CASSPGQDYEQYF
15	TRBD2	TRBV2	TRBJ2-7	few	TGTGCCAGCACCCTCCAGCGGGATCAAACCTACGAGCAGTACTTC	CASTLQRDQTYEQYF